This T cell receptor beta chain originates from a study of shared clonotypes between healthy human individuals. On the study more broadly: Donor composition was a couple of women and a few men, aged 18 to 49.

Study conclusions and caveats: Non-shared clonotypes showed lower generation probabilities than clonotypes common to all four donors.

CDR1 and CDR2 from the germline V gene are SGHTS and YDEGEE. V lost 4 bases and J 2 bases, leaving 13 bases between the germline ends. The CDR3 is made up of 15 amino acids. When replicate PCRs were run on sorted subsets, they used about 200 ng DNA, about 30,000 T cell genomes. This table comes from immunoSEQ multiplex PCR, and its TCRdb copy is limited to in-frame clones, with some not included. Among some 1.1 million clones listed, approximately 75% were seen once. A note on this clone: Its antigen is as yet unknown.

Nashville, Tennessee was home to all donors, who were Caucasian adults. The sample taken for sequencing was memory CD4+ T cells from PBMCs. Stated subset: CD45RA-negative fraction. This clonotype originated in a man aged 18 to 29 in good health. Some clones in this sample may be carry-over from other donors' samples. The chain has TRBV5-8 and TRBJ2-1, with D possibly matching TRBD2 (6 bases). CDR3: CASSPRGSPYNEQFF. The DNA for the CDR3 is TGTGCCAGCAGCCCGCGGGGCAGCCCCTACAATGAGCAGTTCTTC.